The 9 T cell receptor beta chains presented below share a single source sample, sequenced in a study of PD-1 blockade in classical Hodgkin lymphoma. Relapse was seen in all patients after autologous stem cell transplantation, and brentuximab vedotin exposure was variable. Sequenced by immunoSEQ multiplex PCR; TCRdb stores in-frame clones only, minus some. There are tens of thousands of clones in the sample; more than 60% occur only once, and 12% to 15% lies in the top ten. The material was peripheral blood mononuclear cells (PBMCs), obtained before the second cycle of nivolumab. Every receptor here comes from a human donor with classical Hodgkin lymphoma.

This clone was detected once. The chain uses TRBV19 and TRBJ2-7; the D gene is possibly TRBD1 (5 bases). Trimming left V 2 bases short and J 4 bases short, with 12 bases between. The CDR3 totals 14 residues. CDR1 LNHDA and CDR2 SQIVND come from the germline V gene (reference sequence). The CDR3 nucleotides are TGTGCCAGTAGTATATCCGGTGCAGGGTACGAGCAGTACTTC. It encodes CASSISGAGYEQYF.

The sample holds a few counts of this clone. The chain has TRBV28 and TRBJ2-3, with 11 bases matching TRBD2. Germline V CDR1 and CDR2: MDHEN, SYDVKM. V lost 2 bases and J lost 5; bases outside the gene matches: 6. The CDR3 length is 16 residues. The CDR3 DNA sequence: TGTGCCAGCAGTTTACACCTAGCGGGGGGCGGAGATACGCAGTATTTT. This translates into CASSLHLAGGGDTQYF.

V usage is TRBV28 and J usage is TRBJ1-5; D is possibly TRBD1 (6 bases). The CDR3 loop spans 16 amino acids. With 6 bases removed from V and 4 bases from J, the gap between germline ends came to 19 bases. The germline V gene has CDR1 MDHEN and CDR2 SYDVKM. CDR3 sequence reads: CASRWGQGLRNQPQHF. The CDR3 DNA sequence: TGTGCCAGCAGGTGGGGCCAGGGGCTCCGGAATCAGCCCCAGCATTTT.

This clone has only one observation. The CDR3 is CASSFSGGQYEQYV. CDR3 sequence (DNA): TGCGCCAGCAGCTTTAGCGGGGGGCAGTACGAGCAGTACGTC. This rearrangement joins TRBV5-1 to TRBJ2-7, with 10 bases matching TRBD2. From germline, CDR1 is SGHRS and CDR2 YFSETQ. CDR3 length: 14 residues. V was pared by 2 bases and J by 4 bases, with 3 bases of the junction left unmatched.

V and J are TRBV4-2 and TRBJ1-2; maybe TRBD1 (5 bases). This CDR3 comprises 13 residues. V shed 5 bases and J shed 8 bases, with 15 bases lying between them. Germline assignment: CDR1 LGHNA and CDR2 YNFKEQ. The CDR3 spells CASSLGGEVGYTF. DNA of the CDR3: TGTGCCAGCAGCTTGGGAGGGGAAGTAGGCTACACCTTC.

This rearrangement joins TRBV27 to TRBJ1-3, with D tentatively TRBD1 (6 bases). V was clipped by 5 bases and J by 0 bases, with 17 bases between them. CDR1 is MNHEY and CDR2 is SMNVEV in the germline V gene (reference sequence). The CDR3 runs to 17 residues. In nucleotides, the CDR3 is TGTGCCAGCAGTACACTGTTTCCAGGGGACTCTGGAAACACCATATATTTT. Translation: CASSTLFPGDSGNTIYF.

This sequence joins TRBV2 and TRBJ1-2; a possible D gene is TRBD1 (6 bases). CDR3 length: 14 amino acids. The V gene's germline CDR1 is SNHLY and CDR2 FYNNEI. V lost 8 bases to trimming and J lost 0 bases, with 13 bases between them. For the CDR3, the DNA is TGTGCCAGCCCCCGGACAGCAGCTAACTATGGCTACACCTTC. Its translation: CASPRTAANYGYTF.

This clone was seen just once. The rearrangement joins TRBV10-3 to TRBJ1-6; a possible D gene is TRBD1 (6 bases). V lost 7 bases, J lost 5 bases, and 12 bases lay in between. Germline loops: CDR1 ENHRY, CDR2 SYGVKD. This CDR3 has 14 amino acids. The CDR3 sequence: CAIKEGGNNSPLHF. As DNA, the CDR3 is TGTGCCATCAAGGAGGGGGGGAATAATTCACCCCTCCACTTT.

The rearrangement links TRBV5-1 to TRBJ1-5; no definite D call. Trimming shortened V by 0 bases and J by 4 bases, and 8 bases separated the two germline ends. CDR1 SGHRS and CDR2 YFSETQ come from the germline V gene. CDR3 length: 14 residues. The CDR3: CASSLEGSNQPQHF. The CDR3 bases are TGCGCCAGCAGCTTGGAAGGTTCAAATCAGCCCCAGCATTTT.